The clone carrying this T cell receptor beta chain was picked up a small number of times. One entry per CDR3 protein results from TCRdb running MiXCR on the 5' RACE reads. Of nearly 250,000 distinct CDR3 sequences listed, around 6.6% are singletons. Germline V gene sequence: CDR1 MNHNS, CDR2 SASEGT. The CDR3 is made up of 14 amino acids. The germline V and J ends were trimmed by 10 bases and 3 bases, with 19 bases remaining between them. This record belongs to a study of identical twins. Separately, the same data were catalogued under a study of yellow fever vaccine responses in identical twins.

This chain links TRBV6-1 with TRBJ2-7; D assignment may be TRBD1 or TRBD2 (5 bases each). The origin of this receptor is a woman between 18 and 30 years old in good health. Source material: memory (CD45RO+) T cells sorted from blood. As DNA, the CDR3 is TGTGCCACCTGCCGGGACGGACGTTTCTACGAGCAGTACTTC. Its protein product is CATCRDGRFYEQYF.